This T cell receptor beta chain is from a study of early T cells in non-severe SARS-CoV-2 infection. Looking at the study overall: Chains from this unsorted whole-blood bulk RNA could not be paired.

General observations from the study: Missing private and CD4 specificities, VDJdb matching favored anti-spike CD8 responses.

Each CDR3 protein is one row after TCRdb ran MiXCR on the 5' RACE reads. This sample has tens of thousands of distinct CDR3 sequences, with around 13% found just once. This clonotype was found a few times. Its matching antigen is unknown. V lost 5 bases to trimming and J lost 2 bases, with 13 bases between them. Germline CDR1 and CDR2: MNHEY and SVGAGI. The CDR3 covers 14 residues. The chain carries TRBV6-5 and TRBJ2-7; no clear D gene. This sequence was found in an adult who was a healthcare worker with PCR-confirmed SARS-CoV-2 infection or an uninfected control (not recorded which). Material for sequencing was whole blood. The CDR3 DNA reads as TGTGCCAGCAGTCAGTTGGGCGGAGCCTACGAGCAGTACTTC. This sequence encodes CASSQLGGAYEQYF.